This T cell receptor (beta chain) was sequenced during a study of CD8 T cells in ankylosing spondylitis. Study outcomes and limitations: Matched ankylosing spondylitis synovial fluid reportedly showed significant enrichment of disease-linked clones. Ankylosing spondylitis blood appeared to be characterized by a TCR beta motif of fewer than ten highly homologous variants. Researchers report that disease-linked clones proved CD8+ and relatively rare in peripheral blood.

The authors made TCR beta libraries by quantitative 5'-RACE with molecular barcodes. TCRdb re-analysed the 5' RACE reads in MiXCR, keeping a single row per CDR3 protein. The profile covers some 240,000 distinct CDR3 sequences, with approximately 7.4% appearing a single time and 13% to 15% taken by the ten largest. This clonotype appeared a few times. No antigen is known for it. The CDR3 length is 16 residues. The germline V and J ends were trimmed by 11 bases and 4 bases, with 23 bases remaining between them. Germline lookup yields CDR1 WNHNN and CDR2 SYGVQD (reference sequence). Sequencing was carried out using blood, either unsorted or a sorted T cell fraction (not recorded which). J is TRBJ2-2 and V is TRBV10-1; D is perhaps TRBD1 (6 bases). This sequence was found in a male donor with ankylosing spondylitis. For the CDR3, the DNA is TGCGCCCCCCGTTCCGGACAGACTTTTACCACCGGGGAGCTGTTTTTT. Its protein product is CAPRSGQTFTTGELFF.